These T cell receptor beta chains were read from a single sample in a study of T cell changes during pregnancy in multiple sclerosis. Produced via immunoSEQ multiplex PCR; TCRdb's table is partial and in-frame only. The sample holds just over 35,000 clones, 93% seen once. This specimen consisted of CD4+ T cells from peripheral blood mononuclear cells, obtained in the first trimester of pregnancy. Source of these receptors: a female donor with multiple sclerosis, enrolled in a pregnancy study. The CDR3 runs from the conserved cysteine through the conserved F or W. D genes are given only for firm matches. The size of a clone is reported for some rows only, either as once, few or many, or as a class for expanded clones.

abundance	v_gene	d_gene	j_gene	CDR3aa	CDR3nt
-	TRBV9	TRBD2	TRBJ2-1	CASSASGTSSYNEQFF	TGTGCCAGCAGCGCTAGCGGGACGAGCTCCTACAATGAGCAGTTCTTC
-	TRBV15	TRBD1	TRBJ1-1	CATSLGQGAWDTEAFF	TGTGCCACCAGCTTGGGACAGGGGGCCTGGGACACTGAAGCTTTCTTT
-	TRBV5-8	-	TRBJ2-5	CASSPVVRVGETQYF	TGTGCCAGCAGCCCTGTCGTCAGGGTAGGGGAGACCCAGTACTTC
-	TRBV2	TRBD2	TRBJ2-1	CASKVGLAGGNNEQFF	TGTGCCAGCAAGGTGGGATTAGCGGGGGGGAACAATGAGCAGTTCTTC
-	TRBV2	TRBD1	TRBJ2-7	CASRIKGAEQYF	TGTGCCAGCAGGATCAAGGGGGCCGAGCAGTACTTC
-	TRBV6-5	TRBD1	TRBJ2-7	CASSSGQITGEQYF	TGTGCCAGCAGTTCGGGACAGATAACGGGCGAGCAGTACTTC
-	TRBV5-1	-	TRBJ2-1	CASSFSGSTYNEQFF	TGCGCCAGCAGCTTTTCCGGGTCAACATACAATGAGCAGTTCTTC
-	TRBV27	TRBD1	TRBJ1-2	CASSTRQGYGYTF	TGTGCCAGCAGTACGCGACAGGGCTATGGCTACACCTTC
-	TRBV18	-	TRBJ2-7	CASSPLPGTYEQYF	TGTGCCAGCTCACCATTGCCAGGGACCTACGAGCAGTACTTC
-	TRBV6-5	TRBD2	TRBJ2-3	CASSYDDGGDTQYF	TGTGCCAGCAGTTACGATGACGGGGGGGATACGCAGTATTTT
-	TRBV28	TRBD1	TRBJ1-2	CASGTAYGYTF	TGTGCCAGTGGGACAGCCTATGGCTACACCTTC
few	TRBV6-1	-	TRBJ1-2	CAWRGNYGYTF	TGTGCCTGGCGGGGGAACTATGGCTACACCTTC
-	TRBV6-5	TRBD1	TRBJ1-1	CASSYTGVRMNTEAFF	TGTGCCAGCAGTTATACAGGGGTGAGGATGAACACTGAAGCTTTCTTT
-	TRBV2	TRBD2	TRBJ2-7	CASRMGGTSYEQYF	TGTGCCAGCAGGATGGGGGGGACTTCCTACGAGCAGTACTTC
-	TRBV7-6	-	TRBJ1-4	CASSSRQGPENEKLFF	TGTGCCAGCAGCTCGCGGCAGGGGCCAGAAAATGAAAAACTGTTTTTT
-	TRBV28	-	TRBJ1-2	CAILTGNYGYTF	TGTGCCATCTTGACAGGAAACTATGGCTACACCTTC
-	TRBV18	-	TRBJ1-6	CASSPSGQGSNSPLHF	TGTGCCAGCTCACCTTCGGGTCAGGGGAGTAATTCACCCCTCCACTTT
-	TRBV6-1	TRBD1	TRBJ2-5	CASGDRGRWETQYF	TGTGCCAGCGGGGACAGGGGGCGTTGGGAGACCCAGTACTTC
-	TRBV7-2	-	TRBJ2-5	CASSPKETQYF	TGTGCCAGCAGCCCCAAAGAGACCCAGTACTTC
-	TRBV7-9	TRBD2	TRBJ2-7	CASSLSLAGYSSYEQYF	TGTGCCAGCAGCTTATCGCTAGCGGGATACTCCTCCTACGAGCAGTACTTC
-	TRBV21-1	-	TRBJ1-1	CASSTYGREDTEAFF	TGTGCCAGCAGCACCTACGGCAGGGAGGACACTGAAGCTTTCTTT
-	TRBV14	-	TRBJ1-6	CASSQDGGFSPLHF	TGTGCCAGCAGCCAAGATGGGGGGTTTTCACCCCTCCACTTT